The rows below give T cell receptor beta chains drawn from one sample of a study of CXCR3-negative and CXCR3-positive naive CD8 T cells. TCRdb reprocessed the 5' RACE reads, keeping one entry per CDR3 protein, no DNA. This sample's table has some 38,000 distinct CDR3 sequences. Material for sequencing was memory CD8+ T cells from blood. The receptors come from a human donor in good health. Some clones in this sample may be carry-over from other donors' samples. Both conserved end residues are part of each CDR3. Size tells how often a clone was seen (once, few, many) or the class of an expanded clone, and some rows leave it out.

TRBV28	.	TRBJ2-5	CASRGDGQETQYF
TRBV23-1	.	TRBJ2-5	CASSQLAVRPSLQETQYF
TRBV27	.	TRBJ1-4	CASSFGTASEKLFF
TRBV29-1	.	TRBJ2-3	CSVEAVLPDTQYF
TRBV5-6	.	TRBJ2-2	CASSYTAGPGELFF
TRBV5-4	medium-sized	TRBJ2-3	CASSKGLAGTDTQYF
TRBV20-1	.	TRBJ2-1	CSARGQGRLYNEQFF
TRBV29-1	.	TRBJ2-7	CSVRTSGVIYEQYF
TRBV7-8	.	TRBJ1-2	CASTNPNRGYGYTF
TRBV20-1	.	TRBJ1-1	CSAYRGLTEAFF
TRBV9	.	TRBJ1-1	CASSAYAGTGRGTEAFF
TRBV5-4	medium-sized	TRBJ1-1	CASSVRGNTEAFF
TRBV4-3	.	TRBJ2-7	CASSQGNEQYF
TRBV12-3/TRBV12-4	.	TRBJ2-7	CASSLAGDLNYEQYF
TRBV6-5	.	TRBJ2-7	CASSYGLAGPYEQYF
TRBV7-8	.	TRBJ2-1	CASSLGRGSGYPGDEQFF
TRBV12-3/TRBV12-4	.	TRBJ2-7	CASSLWAGTDYYEQYF
TRBV21-1	.	TRBJ2-1	CASTLRGLAGRSYNEQFF
TRBV9	.	TRBJ2-1	CASSKEAGESYNEQFF
TRBV4-3	.	TRBJ1-5	CASSQDRLNQPQHF
TRBV6-1	.	TRBJ2-2	CATVMDGTNTGELFF
TRBV29-1	.	TRBJ2-1	CSVEQGSYNEQFF
TRBV12-3/TRBV12-4	.	TRBJ2-7	CASCTSGTYEQYF
TRBV28	.	TRBJ2-3	CASSPSGAPLRETQYF